The 4 T cell receptor beta chains below all came from one sample that was sequenced in a study of blood T cell repertoires in COVID-19. Repertoires were generated with immunoSEQ multiplex PCR, while TCRdb's copy carries only in-frame clones and drops some. The sample shows around 98,000 clones, around 75% of them seen only once. The sequencing input was peripheral blood. Receptors originate from a man aged 70-80 years with acute or convalescent COVID-19.

The chain has TRBV11-3 and TRBJ2-2; TRBD2 matches at 8 bases. CDR1 and CDR2 (germline): SGHNT, YENEEA. The CDR3 contains 15 residues. The V and J ends lost 3 bases and 5 bases, in that order; junction bases with no gene match: 5. Here the CDR3 reads CASSLRGARTGELFF. The CDR3 nucleotides read TGTGCCAGCAGCTTGCGGGGGGCGAGGACCGGGGAGCTGTTTTTT.

The V gene is TRBV6-2 or TRBV6-3, the J gene TRBJ2-7; no firm D call. V lost 2 bases to trimming and J lost 4 bases, with 9 bases between them. Germline CDR1 MNHEY, CDR2 SVGEGT. This CDR3 spans 13 amino acids. The CDR3 nucleotides read TGTGCCAGCAGTTACAACATGTTGTACGAGCAGTACTTC. It encodes CASSYNMLYEQYF.

In its sample, this clone was seen a few times. This rearrangement joins TRBV9 to TRBJ1-1; D gene ambiguous. CDR3 length: 14 residues. V was shortened by 0 bases and J by 11 bases, with 17 bases between the two germline ends. CDR1 SGDLS and CDR2 YYNGEE come from the germline V gene. The CDR3 protein is CASSVEPREHTAFF. DNA for the CDR3: TGTGCCAGCAGCGTAGAGCCGAGGGAGCACACGGCTTTCTTT.

The V call is TRBV20-1, the J call TRBJ1-1; D remains unclear. The CDR3 contains 11 residues. The V end was cut by 7 bases, the J end by 2 bases, with 8 bases between. Germline CDR1 is DFQATT and CDR2 is SNEGSKA (reference sequence). CDR3 bases: TGCAGTGAACTCTTTAACACTGAAGCTTTCTTT. Its translation: CSELFNTEAFF.